This T cell receptor beta chain was captured by sequencing in a study of blood T cell repertoires in COVID-19. On the study more broadly: Some COVID-19 samples were acute and others convalescent; all came from the United States, Italy and Spain. Sample material is recorded as cDNA or gDNA derived from T cells, B-cell-depleted T cells, or PBMCs.

As originally analysed: Nucleated cell counts were estimated from reference gene primer amplification. TCRdb's table, derived via immunoSEQ multiplex PCR, lists solely in-frame clones and lacks some. Clonal size and the V and J genes are those of that table, whereas D and trimming came from the DNA. This sample carries fewer than 350,000 clones, about 83% of them seen once, and the ten largest clones take approximately 6%. This CDR3 contains 20 residues. The germline V gene has CDR1 MGHRA and CDR2 YSYEKL. V was clipped by 4 bases and J by 3 bases; unmatched bases: 14. Categorization into cohorts depended on clinical history that participants reported.

The specimen sequenced was PBMCs or T cells enriched from blood (not recorded which). The chain is built from TRBV4-1 and TRBJ2-6; the match to TRBD1 covers 11 bases. This clonotype was obtained from a woman between 35 and 50 years old who had recovered from COVID-19. The CDR3 DNA is TGCGCCAGCAGCCCCCCCGGACAGGGGGCAATTTGGAATGGGGCCAACGTCCTGACTTTC. This sequence encodes CASSPPGQGAIWNGANVLTF.